This T cell receptor (beta chain) appears in the sequencing data of a study of T cell responses to AZD1222 COVID-19 vaccine. Notes on the study in general: Mapped onto spike, vaccine-associated CD4 TCRs spanned it and were dominant at 160-218 and 743-854. AZD1222 recipients seropositive at baseline numbered only 5 or 6. Donors in the cohort were predominantly white British and more often female, and clonal diversity was possibly underestimated.

Researchers grouped second doses given at about 4 or about 12 weeks into one pool. Details on this clone: What it binds is not known.

This CDR3 spans 16 amino acids. Germline lookup yields CDR1 MNHEY and CDR2 SMNVEV (reference sequence). V was trimmed by 5 bases and J by 4 bases, leaving 17 bases between them. TCRdb's table, derived via immunoSEQ multiplex PCR, lists solely in-frame clones and lacks some. Of some 49,000 clones in the sample, around 90% were seen once. This clonotype was sampled from an adult who received the AZD1222 COVID-19 vaccine. The chain has TRBV27 and TRBJ2-2; possibly TRBD1 for D (6 bases). Material: peripheral blood, obtained 28 days after the second AZD1222 dose. This CDR3 reads CASSLQGQGITGELFF. The CDR3 DNA reads as TGTGCCAGCAGTCTCCAAGGGCAGGGGATCACCGGGGAGCTGTTTTTT.